This TCR beta chain came from a study of T cells in localized non-small cell lung cancer. Study-level points and caveats: When the top 100 tumor clones were examined, a median approximately 54 of them also appeared in the adjacent lung, which was paired and uninvolved. Highest T cell clonality was seen in uninvolved adjacent lung, surpassing that measured in tumor. Sequencing was restricted to one tumor region; therefore, heterogeneity remains possible.

The CDR3 sequence is 15 residues long. The junction had 10 bases not matched to a gene; V was cut back by 5 bases and J by 5 bases. Germline V gene lookup returns CDR1 LNHDA and CDR2 SQIVND (reference sequence). The assay was immunoSEQ multiplex PCR, and TCRdb's table has in-frame clones only and misses some. The sample lists tens of thousands of clones, about 87% occurring once. This clone was observed a single time. The antigen is undetermined. The origin of this receptor is a man aged 18 to 49 with stage I lung adenocarcinoma. Sample: peripheral blood, taken before any cancer treatment. The gene calls are TRBV19 and TRBJ1-2; TRBD1 matches 8 bases. In nucleotides, the CDR3 is TGTGCCAGTAGTCCCAACGGACAGGGACAATATGGCTACACCTTC. Protein product: CASSPNGQGQYGYTF. Filled out from reference TRBV19 and TRBJ1-2, the complete variable domain reads DGGITQSPKYLFRKEGQNVTLSCEQNLNHDAMYWYRQDPGQGLRLIYYSQIVNDFQKGDIAEGYSVSREKKESFPLTVTSAQKNPTAFYLCASSPNGQGQYGYTFGSGTRLTVV.